What follows are 9 T cell receptor beta chains derived from one specimen sequenced in a study of human T cells and chemical hapten exposure (dated by TCRdb to the early 2020s). The receptor library was made with RACE. Reads for this sample came from a NextSeq 500. In-frame beta chains were kept once TCRdb had trimmed the public reads at Q25 with fastp and called clones with MiXCR. Entries that share a CDR3 protein sequence are merged under the most common genes and DNA. The sample table shows 150,000 to 200,000 distinct CDR3 sequences, and 20% to 25% are seen once. The ten largest clones take up approximately 6.4% of the sample. The sample's time point label is to be understood as: patch test 1, 2 weeks after DPC sensitization. The intended sense of this specimen's treatment or condition label: therapeutic diphenylcyclopropenone sensitization with weekly scalp DPC. The specimen was whole blood, collected in connection with sensitization to the hapten diphenylcyclopropenone (DPC). All receptors derive from a woman aged 45-65 years with alopecia areata. Some clones in this sample may be carry-over from other donors' samples.

This clonotype has a handful of counts. The chain joins TRBV12-3 or TRBV12-4 to TRBJ1-2; D is uncertain. V shed 5 bases and J shed 5 bases, with 15 bases lying between them. This CDR3 contains 14 residues. CDR3 in amino acids: CASSRPRAKYGYTF. CDR3 sequence (DNA): TGTGCCAGCAGTCGGCCGAGGGCAAAATATGGCTACACCTTC.

Only a few counts were recorded for this clonotype. The chain joins TRBV20-1 to TRBJ2-3; the D gene is possibly TRBD2 (6 bases). CDR1 DFQATT and CDR2 SNEGSKA come from the germline V gene (reference sequence). The germline V and J ends were trimmed by 5 bases and 6 bases, with 24 bases remaining between them. The CDR3 is made up of 16 amino acids. The CDR3 sequence is CSAGGRLVKEADTQYF. The CDR3 region has the DNA TGCAGTGCTGGAGGAAGACTAGTGAAGGAGGCCGATACGCAGTATTTT.

This clonotype was picked up a small number of times. This chain joins TRBV12-3 or TRBV12-4 and TRBJ2-3; 7 positions match TRBD2. The CDR3 length is 13 residues. V lost 6 bases, J lost 6 bases, and 6 bases stayed unmatched. The CDR3 bases are TGTGCCAGCAGCACGGGACTAAGGGATACGCAGTATTTT. Its protein is CASSTGLRDTQYF.

The V gene is TRBV5-1, the J gene TRBJ1-5; tentatively, D is TRBD1 (5 bases). This CDR3 has 15 amino acids. CDR1 and CDR2 (germline): SGHRS, YFSETQ. V shed 0 bases and J shed 4 bases, with 11 bases lying between them. The CDR3 bases are TGCGCCAGCAGCTTGGGACACCCAGGGAATCAGCCCCAGCATTTT. This sequence encodes CASSLGHPGNQPQHF.

The V call is TRBV5-4, the J call TRBJ2-7; no clear D gene. The CDR3 runs to 13 residues. In germline, CDR1 is SGHNT, CDR2 YYREEE (reference sequence). The germline V and J ends were trimmed by 7 bases and 2 bases, with 13 bases remaining between them. In DNA, the CDR3 is TGTGCCAGCCGCCTGGACCTTACCTACGAGCAGTACTTC. This gives the protein CASRLDLTYEQYF.

The genes are TRBV3-1 and TRBJ2-3; D is unclear. Germline V gene data show CDR1 as LGHDT and CDR2 as YNNKEL (reference sequence). V was shortened by 4 bases and J by 0 bases, with 11 bases between the two germline ends. This CDR3 region has 15 residues. In DNA, the CDR3 is TGTGCCAGCAGCCGGAATTTCGGGAGCACAGATACGCAGTATTTT. It yields the protein CASSRNFGSTDTQYF.

This rearrangement joins TRBV10-3 to TRBJ1-3, with D maybe TRBD1 (6 bases). V was clipped by 7 bases and J by 2 bases, with 9 bases between them. Germline lookup yields CDR1 ENHRY and CDR2 SYGVKD. This CDR3 comprises 13 residues. The CDR3 protein is CAITGATGNTIYF. DNA of the CDR3: TGTGCCATCACGGGGGCGACTGGAAACACCATATATTTT.

The rearrangement uses TRBV12-3 or TRBV12-4 and TRBJ2-5; D may be TRBD2 (7 bases). There are 14 residues in the CDR3. Deletions cut 3 bases from V and 5 bases from J, with 13 bases between. The CDR3 is CASSFAGAAETQYF. CDR3 DNA sequence: TGTGCCAGCAGTTTTGCGGGGGCAGCGGAGACCCAGTACTTC.

In this sample, this clonotype turned up many times. The chain recombines TRBV6-5 with TRBJ1-6, with a tentative D call TRBD1 (5 bases). In germline, CDR1 is MNHEY, CDR2 SVGAGI. Deletions cut 5 bases from V and 8 bases from J, with 10 bases between. This CDR3 contains 13 residues. The CDR3 here is CASSLGRDSPLHF. As DNA, the CDR3 is TGTGCCAGCAGTCTAGGCAGGGATTCACCCCTCCACTTT.